This T cell receptor (beta chain) stems from a study of cytomegalovirus exposure and HLA in healthy donors. Study-wide results and limits: Other equally common chains were less clonally expanded than HLA-associated TCR beta chains, a later analysis showed. Accurate prediction of HLA-A and HLA-B alleles (for most subjects) was reportedly achieved from TCR beta sequences. In an earlier analysis, productive rearrangement rates for most beta V segments clustered near 87% or 30%.

On this clone itself: Its antigen is undetermined.

The PCR ran on 60 Vbeta and 13 Jbeta primers. As handled by the study authors: Later work found 80 million to 85 million unique TCR beta chains, with 9.5 million to 11 million shared. The table came from immunoSEQ multiplex PCR; TCRdb's copy has only in-frame clones and leaves some out. The V and J calls and clone size are taken from that table; D and trimming were inferred from the DNA. This table has around 120,000 clones, over 60% appearing once. The CDR3 length is 16 residues. CDR1 is LGHNA and CDR2 is YSLEER in the germline V gene. The junction had 8 bases not matched to a gene; V was cut back by 2 bases and J by 9 bases.

This chain links TRBV4-3 with TRBJ1-6, with 9 bases that match TRBD1. The TCR was taken from a young woman in good health and CMV-seropositive. The sample comprised PBMCs. The CDR3 region has the DNA TGCGCCAGCAGCCAATGGCAGGACAGGGGAGGTTCACCCCTCCACTTT. This sequence encodes CASSQWQDRGGSPLHF.